The rows below give T cell receptor beta chains drawn from one sample of a study of preoperative IRX-2 immunotherapy in early breast cancer. Here immunoSEQ multiplex PCR was the method, and the copy in TCRdb shows in-frame clones only, minus some. The table includes roughly 29,000 clones, around 89% detected once. Collection of the sample occurred from a patient treated with IRX-2 immunotherapy. The receptor source for this set is a human donor with breast cancer. The CDR3 runs from the conserved cysteine through the conserved F or W. The D gene is left open where the match is weak. Size is stated for part of the rows, as once, few or many counts, or as a class when the clone is expanded.

j_gene,v_gene,abundance,len,d_gene,CDR3nt,CDR3aa
TRBJ1-1,TRBV30,-,13,-,TGTGCCTGGAGTGTCGGAACGAACACTGAAGCTTTCTTT,CAWSVGTNTEAFF
TRBJ1-6,TRBV6-1,-,14,TRBD1,TGTGCCAGCAGTGAAGCGACAGGGGAATCACCCCTCCACTTT,CASSEATGESPLHF
TRBJ1-4,TRBV4-1,few,19,-,TGCGCCAGCAGCCAAGAATGGTCGGGGACTTTCCAAATGGAGGAAAAACTGTTTTTT,CASSQEWSGTFQMEEKLFF
TRBJ2-3,TRBV29-1,-,13,-,TGCAGCGTTGAAGGGGGGAGCACAGATACGCAGTATTTT,CSVEGGSTDTQYF
TRBJ2-4,TRBV7-8,once,15,-,TGTGCCAGCAGCTTAGAGGGGGTAGTCAAAAACATTCAGTACTTC,CASSLEGVVKNIQYF
TRBJ1-1,TRBV29-1,-,14,TRBD1,TGCAGCGTTGAAGAAACAGGGGCGAACACTGAAGCTTTCTTT,CSVEETGANTEAFF
TRBJ2-7,TRBV9,once,14,-,TGTGCCAGCAGCGTAGCTGCGGAATTCTACGAGCAGTACTTC,CASSVAAEFYEQYF
TRBJ2-7,TRBV15,-,16,TRBD1,TGTGCCACCAGCAGAGATCGACAGGGGAGGATCTACGAGCAGTACTTC,CATSRDRQGRIYEQYF
TRBJ2-7,TRBV21-1,-,16,-,TGTGCCAGCAGCTTCCTAGAGGACATCCGAGCCTACGAGCAGTACTTC,CASSFLEDIRAYEQYF
TRBJ1-1,TRBV5-1,-,15,TRBD1,TGCGCCAGCAGTTCGACCGGGACAGGGGCAACTGAAGCTTTCTTT,CASSSTGTGATEAFF
TRBJ2-2,TRBV25-1,-,16,TRBD1,TGTGCCAGCAGTGAATTGGGGTCAGGGGGCCTCGGGGAGCTGTTTTTT,CASSELGSGGLGELFF
TRBJ2-7,TRBV28,-,14,TRBD1,TGTGCCAGCATTCCGGGACAGGGCACCTACGAGCAGTACTTC,CASIPGQGTYEQYF
TRBJ1-4,TRBV28,-,16,TRBD1,TGTGCCAGCAGTTTATCCGGGGACAGGATTAATGAAAAACTGTTTTTT,CASSLSGDRINEKLFF
TRBJ2-4,TRBV18,-,15,-,TGTGCCAGCTCACCACGGGGGGACGCCCGAGTCATTCAGTACTTC,CASSPRGDARVIQYF
TRBJ1-1,TRBV19,-,11,-,TGTGCCACCACGGAGAGAACTGAAGCTTTCTTT,CATTERTEAFF
TRBJ2-1,TRBV7-9,-,16,-,TGTGCCAGCAGCTTATTTCCGGACACCTCCTACAATGAGCAGTTCTTC,CASSLFPDTSYNEQFF
TRBJ2-5,TRBV28,-,16,TRBD2,TGTGCCAGCAGTTTTGATAGCGGGAGGGATCAAGAGACCCAGTACTTC,CASSFDSGRDQETQYF
TRBJ2-2,TRBV5-1,-,13,-,TGCGCCAGCAGCTTGCGTCGGGGCGGGGAGCTGTTTTTT,CASSLRRGGELFF
TRBJ2-1,TRBV29-1,once,13,-,TGCAGCGTTGCACAGCTCACCTACAATGAGCAGTTCTTC,CSVAQLTYNEQFF
TRBJ2-5,TRBV7-9,-,13,-,TGTGCCAGCAGCTTCTTAGCTAGAGAGACCCAGTACTTC,CASSFLARETQYF
TRBJ2-7,TRBV19,-,13,-,TGTGCCAGTAGTATAATAGTTTCCTACGAGCAGTACTTC,CASSIIVSYEQYF
TRBJ2-3,TRBV6-5,-,14,TRBD2,TGTGCCAGCACTAGCGGGGGGGCCTACGATACGCAGTATTTT,CASTSGGAYDTQYF
TRBJ2-7,TRBV15,-,15,TRBD2,TGTGCCACCAGCAGAGATCAAGCGGGAGGCACCGAGCAGTACTTC,CATSRDQAGGTEQYF
TRBJ2-2,TRBV18,-,16,-,TGTGCCAGCTCACCACCTTCGACGTACAACACCGGGGAGCTGTTTTTT,CASSPPSTYNTGELFF
TRBJ2-1,TRBV19,-,16,TRBD2,TGTGCCAGTAGTTCCGGACTAGCGGGAATTGACAATGAGCAGTTCTTC,CASSSGLAGIDNEQFF
TRBJ2-7,TRBV6-4,-,14,-,TGTGCCAGCACAGGAGGAGACCTCCCCTACGAGCAGTACTTC,CASTGGDLPYEQYF
TRBJ2-3,TRBV2,-,14,TRBD2,TGTGCCAGCAGCAAACTAGCGGGGGAGAATACGCAGTATTTT,CASSKLAGENTQYF
TRBJ1-2,TRBV20-1,-,11,-,TGCAGTGCCGTCCTCAAGAATGGCTACACCTTC,CSAVLKNGYTF
TRBJ2-2,TRBV11-3,few,15,TRBD2,TGTGCCAGCAGCACTAGCGGGATCGACACCGGGGAGCTGTTTTTT,CASSTSGIDTGELFF
TRBJ2-3,TRBV27,-,17,TRBD2,TGTGCCAGCAGTTTCCGTCCGGGGGTAGCGGGAGGGGATACGCAGTATTTT,CASSFRPGVAGGDTQYF
TRBJ2-1,TRBV7-2,-,14,-,TGTGCTTCGAGAGGGACGAGCTCCTACAATGAGCAGTTCTTC,CASRGTSSYNEQFF
TRBJ1-4,TRBV10-3,-,13,-,TGTGCCATCATGGGGGGCCCAAATGAAAAACTGTTTTTT,CAIMGGPNEKLFF
TRBJ2-7,TRBV10-1,-,15,-,TGCGCCAGCAGCTCCTGGGACGGGAGCTCCTACGAGCAGTACTTC,CASSSWDGSSYEQYF
TRBJ2-1,TRBV29-1,-,14,TRBD2,TGCAGCGTTGAAGGACTAGCGGGAGCGGATGAGCAGTTCTTC,CSVEGLAGADEQFF
TRBJ2-5,TRBV5-6,-,18,TRBD1,TGTGCCAGCAGCTGGACCCGGCGCCGACAGGGGGTTTCAGAGACCCAGTACTTC,CASSWTRRRQGVSETQYF
TRBJ1-5,TRBV6-5,-,13,TRBD1,TGTGCCAGCAGTTACACAGGGGACCAGCCCCAGCATTTT,CASSYTGDQPQHF
TRBJ2-3,TRBV20-1,-,11,-,TGCAGTGCTCGTATTACAGATACGCAGTATTTT,CSARITDTQYF
TRBJ1-3,TRBV18,few,16,-,TGTGCCAGCTCACCGGGTTTCCTACTCTCTGGAAACACCATATATTTT,CASSPGFLLSGNTIYF
TRBJ2-1,TRBV11-2,-,17,TRBD2,TGTGCCAGCAGCCCCCGGGGGGGATCGGGGGTCATGAATGAGCAGTTCTTC,CASSPRGGSGVMNEQFF
TRBJ2-7,TRBV6-1,-,11,-,TGTGCCAGCGTTCTGAGCTACGAGCAGTACTTC,CASVLSYEQYF
TRBJ1-3,TRBV11-2,-,17,-,TGTGCCAGCAGCTTACGATCAATTACAGGGCTCGGAAACACCATATATTTT,CASSLRSITGLGNTIYF
TRBJ1-1,TRBV5-4,-,15,-,TGTGCCAGCAGCTTGGGACATTTTGTGAACACTGAAGCTTTCTTT,CASSLGHFVNTEAFF
TRBJ1-4,TRBV6-5,-,13,-,TGTGCCAGCAGATCGCGTTTGGGTGAAAAACTGTTTTTT,CASRSRLGEKLFF
TRBJ1-6,TRBV6-6,-,13,-,TGTGCCAGCAGCGTCCCGGACGGGGCACCCCTCCACTTT,CASSVPDGAPLHF
TRBJ2-1,TRBV7-2,-,16,TRBD2,TGTGCCAGCAGCTTAGCGGCTAGCGGAAACTACAATGAGCAGTTCTTC,CASSLAASGNYNEQFF
TRBJ2-3,TRBV2,-,14,TRBD2,TGTGCCAGCAGGGACTGGGACTACACAGATACGCAGTATTTT,CASRDWDYTDTQYF
TRBJ2-3,TRBV18,-,15,-,TGTGCCAGCTCAACACAGGCTCTGGGAAGAGATACGCAGTATTTT,CASSTQALGRDTQYF
TRBJ2-1,TRBV6-5,-,15,-,TGTGCCAGCAGTTATAGGGCGTTCTTGTACAATGAGCAGTTCTTC,CASSYRAFLYNEQFF
TRBJ1-1,TRBV5-6,-,13,-,TGTGCCAGCAGCTTGGGGGATGGGACTGAAGCTTTCTTT,CASSLGDGTEAFF
TRBJ2-7,TRBV20-1,-,11,-,TGCAGTGCTCCAGACAGCTACGAGCAGTACTTC,CSAPDSYEQYF
TRBJ2-1,TRBV6-6,-,13,-,TGTGCCAGCAGTGTACCGGGACCCCCGGGGTTTTTCTTC,CASSVPGPPGFFF
TRBJ1-5,TRBV30,-,13,TRBD1,TGTGCCTGGAGTGGGACAGGGGGACAGCCCCAGCATTTT,CAWSGTGGQPQHF
TRBJ2-1,TRBV2,-,13,-,TGTGCCAGCAGTGACCTTAGCGTCAATGAGCAGTTCTTC,CASSDLSVNEQFF
TRBJ2-7,TRBV4-1,-,12,-,TGCGCCAGCAGCCGGGTTGGGGACGAGCAGTACTTC,CASSRVGDEQYF